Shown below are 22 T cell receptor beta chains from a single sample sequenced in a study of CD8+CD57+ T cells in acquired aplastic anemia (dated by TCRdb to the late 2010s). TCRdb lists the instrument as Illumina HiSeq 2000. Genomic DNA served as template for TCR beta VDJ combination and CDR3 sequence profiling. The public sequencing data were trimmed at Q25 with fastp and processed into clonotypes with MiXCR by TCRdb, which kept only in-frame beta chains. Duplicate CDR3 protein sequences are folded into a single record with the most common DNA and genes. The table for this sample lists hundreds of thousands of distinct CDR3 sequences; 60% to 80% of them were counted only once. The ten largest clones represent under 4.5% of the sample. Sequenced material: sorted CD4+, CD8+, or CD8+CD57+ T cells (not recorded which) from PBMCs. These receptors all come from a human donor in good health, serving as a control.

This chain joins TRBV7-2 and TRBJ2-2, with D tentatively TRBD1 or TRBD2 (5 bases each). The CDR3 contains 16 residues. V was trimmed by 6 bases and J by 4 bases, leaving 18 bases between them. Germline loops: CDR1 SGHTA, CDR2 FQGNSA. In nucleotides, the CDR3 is TGTGCCAGCAGTCCCGTGGTTGGGGGTGGCACCGGGGAGCTGTTTTTT. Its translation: CASSPVVGGGTGELFF.

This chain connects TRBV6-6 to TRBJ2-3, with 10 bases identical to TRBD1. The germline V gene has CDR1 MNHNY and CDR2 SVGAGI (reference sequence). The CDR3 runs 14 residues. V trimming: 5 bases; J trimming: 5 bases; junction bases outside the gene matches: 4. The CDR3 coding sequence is TGTGCCAGCAGTGACAGGGGGCGCGAAGATACGCAGTATTTT. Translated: CASSDRGREDTQYF.

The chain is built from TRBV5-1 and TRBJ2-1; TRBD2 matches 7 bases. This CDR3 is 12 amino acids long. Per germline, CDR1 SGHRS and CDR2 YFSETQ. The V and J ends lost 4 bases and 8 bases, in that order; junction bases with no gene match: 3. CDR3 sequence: CASSIGRDEQFF. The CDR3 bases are TGCGCCAGCAGCATAGGGAGGGATGAGCAGTTCTTC.

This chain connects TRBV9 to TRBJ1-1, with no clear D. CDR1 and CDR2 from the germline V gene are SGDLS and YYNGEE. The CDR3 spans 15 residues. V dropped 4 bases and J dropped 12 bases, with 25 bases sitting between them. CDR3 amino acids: CASSPRRWPDPTTFF. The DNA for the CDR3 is TGTGCCAGCAGCCCCCGTAGGTGGCCCGATCCTACGACTTTCTTT.

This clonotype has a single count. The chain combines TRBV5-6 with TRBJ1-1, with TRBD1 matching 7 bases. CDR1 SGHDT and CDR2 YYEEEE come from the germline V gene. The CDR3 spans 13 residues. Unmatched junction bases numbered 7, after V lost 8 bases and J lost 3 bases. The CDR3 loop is CASSRTGHTEAFF. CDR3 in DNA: TGTGCCAGTAGCCGGACAGGACACACTGAAGCTTTCTTT.

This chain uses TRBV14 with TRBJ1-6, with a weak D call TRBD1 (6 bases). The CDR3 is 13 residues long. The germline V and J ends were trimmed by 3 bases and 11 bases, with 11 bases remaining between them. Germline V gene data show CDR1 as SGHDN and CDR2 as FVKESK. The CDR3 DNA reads TGTGCCAGCAGCCAGCGGGGGGCGACACCCCTCCACTTT. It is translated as CASSQRGATPLHF.

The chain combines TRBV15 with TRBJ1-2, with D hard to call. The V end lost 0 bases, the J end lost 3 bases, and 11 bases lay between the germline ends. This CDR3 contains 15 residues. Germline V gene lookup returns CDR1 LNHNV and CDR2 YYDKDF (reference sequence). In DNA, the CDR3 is TGTGCCACCAGCAGAGACCGCATTTTCCACTATGGCTACACCTTC. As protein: CATSRDRIFHYGYTF.

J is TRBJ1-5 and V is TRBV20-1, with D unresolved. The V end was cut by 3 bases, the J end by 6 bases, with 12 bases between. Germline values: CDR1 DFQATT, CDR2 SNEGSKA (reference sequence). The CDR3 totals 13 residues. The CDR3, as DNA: TGCAGTGCTAGTTCCCGGGGATTTCAGCCCCAGCATTTT. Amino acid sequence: CSASSRGFQPQHF.

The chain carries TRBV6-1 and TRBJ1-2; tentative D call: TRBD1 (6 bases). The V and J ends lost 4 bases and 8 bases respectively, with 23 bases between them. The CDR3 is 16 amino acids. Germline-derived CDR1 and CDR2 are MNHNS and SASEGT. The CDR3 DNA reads TGTGCCAGCAGTGCCCGACAGGAGACATCTTCTCGGGGCTACACCTTC. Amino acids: CASSARQETSSRGYTF.

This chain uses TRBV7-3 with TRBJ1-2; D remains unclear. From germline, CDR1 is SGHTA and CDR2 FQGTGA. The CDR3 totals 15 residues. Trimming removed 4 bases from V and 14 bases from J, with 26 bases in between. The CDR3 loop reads CASSSTGLADTQYTF. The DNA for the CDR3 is TGTGCCAGCAGCTCGACCGGACTGGCAGATACGCAGTATACCTTC.

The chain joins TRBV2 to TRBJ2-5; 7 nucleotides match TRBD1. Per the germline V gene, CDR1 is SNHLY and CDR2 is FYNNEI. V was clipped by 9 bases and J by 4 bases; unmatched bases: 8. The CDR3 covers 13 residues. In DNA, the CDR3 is TGTGCCAGAAGACAGGGCCTGAGAGAGACCCAGTACTTC. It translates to CARRQGLRETQYF.

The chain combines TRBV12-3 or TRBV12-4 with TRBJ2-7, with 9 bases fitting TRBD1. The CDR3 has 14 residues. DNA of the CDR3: TGTGCTAGTGGTTTGGGGACAGGGTACTACGAGCAGTACTTC. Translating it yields CASGLGTGYYEQYF.

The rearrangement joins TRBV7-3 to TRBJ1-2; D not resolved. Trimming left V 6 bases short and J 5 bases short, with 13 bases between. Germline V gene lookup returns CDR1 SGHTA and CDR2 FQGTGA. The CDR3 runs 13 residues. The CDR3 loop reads CASRCGREYGYTF. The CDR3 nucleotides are TGTGCCAGCAGGTGCGGTCGGGAGTATGGCTACACCTTC.

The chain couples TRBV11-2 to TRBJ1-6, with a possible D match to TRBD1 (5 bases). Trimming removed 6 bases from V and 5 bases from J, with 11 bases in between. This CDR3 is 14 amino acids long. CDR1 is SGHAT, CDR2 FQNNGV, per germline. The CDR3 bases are TGTGCCAGCAGTTCAGGGTCAAATAATTCACCCCTCCACTTT. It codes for CASSSGSNNSPLHF.

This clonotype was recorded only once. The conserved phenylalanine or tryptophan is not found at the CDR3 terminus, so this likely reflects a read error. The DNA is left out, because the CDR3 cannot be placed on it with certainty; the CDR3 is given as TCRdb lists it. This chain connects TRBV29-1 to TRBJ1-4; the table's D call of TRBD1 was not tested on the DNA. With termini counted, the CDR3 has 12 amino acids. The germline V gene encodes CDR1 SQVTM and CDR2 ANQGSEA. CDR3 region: CSVTGTDETLVL.

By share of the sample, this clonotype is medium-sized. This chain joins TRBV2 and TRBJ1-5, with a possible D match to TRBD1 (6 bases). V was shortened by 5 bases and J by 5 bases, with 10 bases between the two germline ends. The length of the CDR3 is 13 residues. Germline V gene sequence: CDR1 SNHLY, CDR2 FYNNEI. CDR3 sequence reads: CASSTYRDQPQHF. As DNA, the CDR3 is TGTGCCAGCAGTACTTACAGGGATCAGCCCCAGCATTTT.

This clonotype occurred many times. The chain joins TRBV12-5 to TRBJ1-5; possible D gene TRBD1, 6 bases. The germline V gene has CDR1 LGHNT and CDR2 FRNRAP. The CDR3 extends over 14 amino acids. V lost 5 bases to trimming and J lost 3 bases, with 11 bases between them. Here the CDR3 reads CASGPDSFNQPQHF. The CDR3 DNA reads TGTGCTAGTGGTCCGGACAGTTTCAATCAGCCCCAGCATTTT.

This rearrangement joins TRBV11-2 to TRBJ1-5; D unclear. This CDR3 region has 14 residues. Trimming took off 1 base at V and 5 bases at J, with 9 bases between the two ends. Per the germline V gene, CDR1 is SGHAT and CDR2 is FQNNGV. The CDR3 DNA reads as TGTGCCAGCAGCTTAGTTGAGCAGTATCAGCCCCAGCATTTT. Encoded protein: CASSLVEQYQPQHF.

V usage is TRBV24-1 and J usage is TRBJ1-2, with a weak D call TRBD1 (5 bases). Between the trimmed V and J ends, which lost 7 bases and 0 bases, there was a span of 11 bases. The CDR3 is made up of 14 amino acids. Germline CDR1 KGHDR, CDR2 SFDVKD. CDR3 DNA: TGTGCCACCAGATCGGACAAAGCTAACTATGGCTACACCTTC. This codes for CATRSDKANYGYTF.

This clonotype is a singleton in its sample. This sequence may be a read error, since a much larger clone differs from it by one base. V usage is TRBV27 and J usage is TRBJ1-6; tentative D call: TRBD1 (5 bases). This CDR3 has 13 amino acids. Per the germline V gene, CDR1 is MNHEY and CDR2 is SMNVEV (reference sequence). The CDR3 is CGSSFLQVSPLHF. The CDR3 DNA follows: TGTGGCAGCAGTTTCTTACAGGTTTCACCCCTCCACTTT.

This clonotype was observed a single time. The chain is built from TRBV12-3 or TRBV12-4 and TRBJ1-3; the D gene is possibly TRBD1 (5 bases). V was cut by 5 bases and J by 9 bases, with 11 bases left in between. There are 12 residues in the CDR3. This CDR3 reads CASSPDRGTIYF. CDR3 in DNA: TGTGCCAGCAGTCCAGATAGGGGCACCATATATTTT.

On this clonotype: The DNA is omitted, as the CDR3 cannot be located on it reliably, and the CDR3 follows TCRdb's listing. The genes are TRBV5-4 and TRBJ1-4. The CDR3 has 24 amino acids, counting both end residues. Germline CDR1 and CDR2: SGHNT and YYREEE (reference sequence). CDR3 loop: CASSFYICSARDPIFQTTNEKLFF.